This T cell receptor (beta chain) emerged from a study of blood T cell repertoires in COVID-19 (TCRdb year 2020). With regard to the full study: Samples from collaborators originated in the United States, Italy and Spain and spanned both the acute and convalescent phases of COVID-19. Where HLA class I and class II types were available, the types were taken from metadata supplied by the sample provider, not from assay-based typing. Samples were obtained from the ongoing ImmuneRACE study (first 160 participants) and from approximately 1,200 subjects provided by 6 global collaborators. Subjects who had been exposed to COVID-19, were actively infected with it, or had recovered from it provided the deeply sampled blood TCRbeta repertoires that made up the dataset. The prospective study material was composed of cDNA or gDNA derived from T cells, B-cell-depleted T cells, or PBMCs. The sample metadata nearly always contained a de-identified subject ID, COVID-19 status, age in years and sex. The repertoires were made available in a free public database intended to serve as a resource for research on the immune response to SARS-CoV-2. Overall results and qualifications from the work: The quantity of clinical and demographic metadata differed by source and by participant and was supplied without curation.

CDR3 length: 16 amino acids, cysteine to phenylalanine. The CDR3 DNA has 48 bases and is translated from base 1. V is clipped by 7 bases and J by 5 bases, and the sequence between their germline boundaries is 22 bases long. As encoded in the germline V gene, CDR1 is SGHRS while CDR2 is YFSETQ. The collaborating institutions used their own protocols to collect whole blood in K2EDTA tubes. For TCRbeta analysis, collaborator samples were shipped as frozen whole blood, as isolated PBMCs, or as DNA extracted from either sample type. The immunoSEQ Assay, a bias-controlled multiplex PCR, was used to amplify TCRbeta CDR3 regions from genomic DNA. The authors' analysis ran thus. Nucleated cell counts per sample were estimated from amplification of reference gene primers within the assay. Sequence reads were collapsed and filtered to measure the absolute abundance of every unique TCRbeta CDR3 rearrangement. For each sample, productive Simpson clonality was calculated as the square root of Simpson's diversity index across productive rearrangements. In TCRdb, the immuneACCESS table is reduced to in-frame sequences with V and J assigned. These tables do not hold every clone; where another copy was compared, an unresolved V gene accounts for under half, and the others remain unexplained. Clone size and V and J calls were adopted from that table, with D and trimming inferred from the DNA. Present in this sample are fewer than 110,000 clones, 88% of which were seen just once. The leading ten clones occupy about 3% of the sample.

Points on this clone: Its cognate antigen has yet to be identified. No quality values exist for individual bases; no much larger clone is one base distant.

The chain links TRBV5-1 with TRBJ2-1; the D gene is perhaps TRBD2, on 6 matching bases. The clonotype comes from a human donor in a cohort sampled during active COVID-19. Sequenced material: peripheral blood. The sequence in DNA is TGCGCCAGCTCAAATCGGCTGGCTAGCGCTGACAATGAGCAGTTCTTC. The resulting protein is CASSNRLASADNEQFF.